The next 25 T cell receptor beta chains were all read from a single sample in a study of blood T cell repertoires in COVID-19. Assay used: immunoSEQ multiplex PCR; TCRdb lists only in-frame clones, some missing. Among 200,000 to 250,000 clones, about 82% were seen once, and the ten largest hold over 9%. The sequencing sample was made of peripheral blood. The receptors were sampled from a man older than 75 with acute or convalescent COVID-19.

For the CDR3, the DNA is TGTGCCAGCAGTGGTCCCACGGTTAGCTCCTACAATGAGCAGTTCTTC. Its protein is CASSGPTVSSYNEQFF. The chain has TRBV25-1 and TRBJ2-1; D is unresolved. This CDR3 is built from 16 residues. Germline values: CDR1 MGHDK, CDR2 SYGVNS. V was shortened by 4 bases and J by 0 bases, with 13 bases between the two germline ends.

The chain is built from TRBV2 and TRBJ1-1; D remains ambiguous. Per germline, CDR1 SNHLY and CDR2 FYNNEI. The CDR3 is 14 amino acids. V was clipped by 7 bases and J by 1 base, with 13 bases between them. Written as DNA, the CDR3 is TGTGCCAGCACCAGGATATGGCAGAACACTGAAGCTTTCTTT. Translating gives CASTRIWQNTEAFF. The full variable domain, with the rest looked up from reference TRBV2 and TRBJ1-1, is EPEVTQTPSHQVTQMGQEVILRCVPISNHLYFYWYRQILGQKVEFLVSFYNNEISEKSEIFDDQFSVERPDGSNFTLKIRSTKLEDSAMYFCASTRIWQNTEAFFGQGTRLTVV.

The rearrangement joins TRBV12-5 to TRBJ2-1, with D possibly TRBD1 on 5 matching bases. The CDR3 totals 13 residues. The germline V gene encodes CDR1 LGHNT and CDR2 FRNRAP. V dropped 4 bases and J dropped 6 bases, with 10 bases sitting between them. The CDR3, as DNA: TGTGCTAGTGGTTCAGGGTGGGGCAATGAGCAGTTCTTC. Its protein product is CASGSGWGNEQFF.

This chain uses TRBV5-4 with TRBJ2-7; TRBD1 aligns across 8 bases. Per the germline V gene, CDR1 is SGHNT and CDR2 is YYREEE (reference sequence). J lost 3 bases, V lost 3 bases, and 5 bases had no gene match. CDR3 length equals 14 residues. Here the CDR3 reads CASSSWTGHYEQYF. The DNA of the CDR3 is TGTGCCAGCAGCTCCTGGACAGGGCACTACGAGCAGTACTTC.

The rearrangement joins TRBV9 to TRBJ1-2; D perhaps matches TRBD1 (5 bases). Germline loops: CDR1 SGDLS, CDR2 YYNGEE. V lost 3 bases and J 8 bases, leaving 17 bases between the germline ends. The CDR3 has 14 residues. The CDR3 region is CASSGRRAREGYTF. CDR3 in DNA: TGTGCCAGCAGCGGACGCAGGGCCCGGGAGGGCTACACCTTC. The full variable domain, with the rest looked up from reference TRBV9 and TRBJ1-2, is DSGVTQTPKHLITATGQRVTLRCSPRSGDLSVYWYQQSLDQGLQFLIQYYNGEERAKGNILERFSAQQFPDLHSELNLSSLELGDSALYFCASSGRRAREGYTFGSGTRLTVV.

This clone is a singleton in its sample. V gene TRBV19 combines with J gene TRBJ1-1; a weak D match, TRBD1 (5 bases). CDR1 is LNHDA and CDR2 is SQIVND in the germline V gene (reference sequence). This CDR3 spans 14 amino acids. V was trimmed by 5 bases and J by 6 bases, leaving 16 bases between them. In nucleotides, the CDR3 is TGTGCCAGTAGTCCAGCAGGGCTCTCTCCTGAAGCTTTCTTT. It translates to CASSPAGLSPEAFF.

This chain links TRBV6-5 with TRBJ1-5; D gene unclear. Trimming cost V 0 bases and J 7 bases, with 16 bases left between them. Germline-derived CDR1 and CDR2 are MNHEY and SVGAGI. The CDR3 is 16 amino acids. The CDR3 nucleotides read TGTGCCAGCAGTTACTCGAGACGGGGAGGTAACCAGCCCCAGCATTTT. Translating gives CASSYSRRGGNQPQHF.

V is TRBV5-8 and J is TRBJ1-4, with a tentative D call TRBD1 (6 bases). Trimming removed 0 bases at V and 0 bases at J, with 15 bases between. The CDR3 is made up of 18 amino acids. The germline V gene has CDR1 SGHTS and CDR2 YDEGEE. CDR3 coding DNA: TGTGCCAGCAGCTTGGATCAGGGGATCCTCGCAACTAATGAAAAACTGTTTTTT. Translating gives CASSLDQGILATNEKLFF.

Turning to this clone: Different DNA sequences within this sample yield the same CDR3. The genes are TRBV10-3 and TRBJ2-1; D remains unclear. Trimming cost V 4 bases and J 5 bases, with 3 bases left between them. This CDR3 is built from 11 residues. In germline, CDR1 is ENHRY, CDR2 SYGVKD. In DNA, the CDR3 is TGTGCCATCAGTGCCGACAATGAGCAGTTCTTC. Amino acids: CAISADNEQFF.

The rearrangement uses TRBV5-1 and TRBJ1-2; TRBD1 is a possible D gene (5 bases). V lost 1 base to trimming and J lost 3 bases, with 19 bases between them. The CDR3 extends over 17 amino acids. Per germline, CDR1 SGHRS and CDR2 YFSETQ. In DNA, the CDR3 is TGCGCCAGCAGCTTGAGCAGGGCAGGCGGGACTTACTATGGCTACACCTTC. Its protein is CASSLSRAGGTYYGYTF.

The V call is TRBV28, the J call TRBJ2-7; D possibly corresponds to TRBD2 (5 bases). This CDR3 is 12 amino acids long. CDR1 is MDHEN, CDR2 SYDVKM, per germline. Trimming took off 5 bases at V and 7 bases at J, with 12 bases between the two ends. The CDR3 DNA reads TGTGCCAGCAGTGGGGAGCTATGGGAGCAGTACTTC. This gives the protein CASSGELWEQYF.

This chain joins TRBV5-1 and TRBJ2-1; 9 nucleotides match TRBD2. The CDR3 length is 17 residues. V shed 0 bases and J 12 bases; nucleotides not matched to a gene: 16. Germline CDR1 is SGHRS and CDR2 is YFSETQ. The CDR3 DNA sequence: TGCGCCAGCAGCTTGGAAGGTAGCGGGAGAGGTTCCCAAGGGCAGTTCTTC. As protein: CASSLEGSGRGSQGQFF. Complete variable domain (other parts from reference TRBV5-1 and TRBJ2-1): KAGVTQTPRYLIKTRGQQVTLSCSPISGHRSVSWYQQTPGQGLQFLFEYFSETQRNKGNFPGRFSGRQFSNSRSEMNVSTLELGDSALYLCASSLEGSGRGSQGQFFGPGTRLTVL.

J is TRBJ2-2 and V is TRBV3-1 (or the pseudogene TRBV3-2), with D possibly being TRBD2 (5 bases). Trimming removed 2 bases from V and 0 bases from J, with 10 bases in between. Germline V gene sequence: CDR1 LGHDT, CDR2 YNNKEL (reference sequence). The length of the CDR3 is 16 residues. CDR3 in amino acids: CASSQIGKANTGELFF. DNA for the CDR3: TGTGCCAGCAGCCAAATCGGGAAGGCGAACACCGGGGAGCTGTTTTTT.

The rearrangement joins TRBV7-2 to TRBJ1-1; D may be TRBD1 (6 bases). The V gene lost 3 bases and the J gene lost 2 bases, with 10 bases spanning the gap. CDR1 is SGHTA, CDR2 FQGNSA, per germline. The CDR3 spans 14 residues. The CDR3 DNA reads as TGTGCCAGCAGCTTTGACAGGCAAAACACTGAAGCTTTCTTT. Translating it yields CASSFDRQNTEAFF.

V gene TRBV9 combines with J gene TRBJ2-7, with D possibly TRBD2 on 7 matching bases. The V end lost 4 bases, the J end lost 2 bases, and 16 bases lay between the germline ends. The CDR3 loop spans 15 amino acids. Germline V gives CDR1 SGDLS, CDR2 YYNGEE. CDR3 nucleotides: TGTGCCAGCAGCCTGGGGGCGGGGGCAACCTACGAGCAGTACTTC. This translates into CASSLGAGATYEQYF.

The chain employs TRBV3-1 (or the pseudogene TRBV3-2) and TRBJ2-3; 8 bases match TRBD2. Germline trimming cut 4 bases from V and 10 bases from J; bases unmatched to any gene: 10. The CDR3 runs to 14 residues. Germline values: CDR1 LGHDT, CDR2 YNNKEL (reference sequence). CDR3 protein: CASSRLVSGNSQYF. The CDR3 DNA is TGTGCCAGCAGCCGGTTGGTTAGCGGGAATTCGCAGTATTTT.

V gene TRBV4-3 combines with J gene TRBJ2-3; a possible D gene is TRBD2 (5 bases). The CDR3 is made up of 15 amino acids. Germline V lookup: CDR1 LGHNA, CDR2 YSLEER. Trimming cost V 0 bases and J 7 bases, with 14 bases left between them. The CDR3 loop is CASSQDQLAQNTQYF. In DNA, the CDR3 is TGCGCCAGCAGCCAAGATCAGCTAGCACAAAATACGCAGTATTTT.

This clone was found a few times. CDR3 loop: CASSLSAGVNYEQYF. The DNA for the CDR3 is TGTGCCAGCAGTTTATCTGCAGGGGTGAACTACGAGCAGTACTTC. V is TRBV27 and J is TRBJ2-7; possibly TRBD1 for D (6 bases). This CDR3 has 15 amino acids. Germline CDR1 reads MNHEY; CDR2 reads SMNVEV (reference sequence). The ends were cut back, 0 bases at V and 3 bases at J, with 12 bases in the middle.

J is TRBJ1-2 and V is TRBV11-2; TRBD1 matches at 8 bases. The CDR3 contains 16 residues. Trimming cost V 6 bases and J 3 bases; bases outside gene matches: 12. CDR1 SGHAT and CDR2 FQNNGV come from the germline V gene. The CDR3: CASRWTGFGWDYGYTF. The CDR3 coding sequence is TGTGCCAGCAGATGGACAGGGTTCGGGTGGGACTATGGCTACACCTTC.

This clone was detected once. The rearrangement uses TRBV7-8 and TRBJ1-3; 7 nucleotides agree with TRBD1. Germline trimming cut 2 bases from V and 6 bases from J; bases unmatched to any gene: 4. CDR3 length equals 14 residues. Germline V lookup: CDR1 SGHVS, CDR2 FQNEAQ. CDR3 DNA: TGTGCCAGCAGCTTAAGCAGGGGGTTAAACACCATATATTTT. Translating it yields CASSLSRGLNTIYF.

This sequence joins TRBV18 and TRBJ1-1; no definite D call. V was clipped by 0 bases and J by 14 bases, with 13 bases between them. The germline gives CDR1 KGHSH, CDR2 LQKENI. This CDR3 spans 12 amino acids. The CDR3 region is CASSPPGGVWFF. DNA of the CDR3: TGTGCCAGCTCACCACCTGGAGGCGTGTGGTTCTTT.

The chain links TRBV6-5 to TRBJ1-1, with a weak D call TRBD1 (6 bases). V lost 8 bases and J 3 bases, leaving 16 bases between the germline ends. The CDR3 has 14 amino acids. Germline CDR1 is MNHEY and CDR2 is SVGAGI. The CDR3 DNA sequence: TGTGCCAGCGCGGCAGAGGGGGTTTACACTGAAGCTTTCTTT. It codes for CASAAEGVYTEAFF.

This chain connects TRBV11-2 to TRBJ2-7, with D hard to call. The length of the CDR3 is 14 residues. The V gene lost 5 bases and the J gene lost 0 bases, with 11 bases spanning the gap. Germline CDR1 and CDR2: SGHAT and FQNNGV. CDR3 bases: TGTGCCAGCAGCGTCGCACCCGGCTCCTACGAGCAGTACTTC. Protein product: CASSVAPGSYEQYF.

The V gene is TRBV5-4, the J gene TRBJ1-2, with D unclear. Germline V lookup: CDR1 SGHNT, CDR2 YYREEE (reference sequence). The CDR3 contains 14 residues. Trimming took off 0 bases at V and 0 bases at J, with 6 bases between the two ends. The CDR3 DNA reads TGTGCCAGCAGCTTGGTCGCGTCTAACTATGGCTACACCTTC. It translates to CASSLVASNYGYTF. Drawing the rest from reference TRBV5-4 and TRBJ1-2, the complete variable domain is ETGVTQSPTHLIKTRGQQVTLRCSSQSGHNTVSWYQQALGQGPQFIFQYYREEENGRGNFPPRFSGLQFPNYSSELNVNALELDDSALYLCASSLVASNYGYTFGSGTRLTVV.

The chain recombines TRBV10-2 with TRBJ1-2; D perhaps matches TRBD1 (6 bases). The CDR3 extends over 13 amino acids. Trimming removed 4 bases at V and 6 bases at J, with 12 bases between. The germline CDR1 and CDR2 sequences are WSHSY and SAAADI. The CDR3 loop is CASSASGTHGYTF. The CDR3 DNA is TGCGCCAGCAGTGCCTCCGGGACACATGGCTACACCTTC.